The TCR beta chain described here comes from a study of lymphopenia after photon versus proton radiotherapy (dated by TCRdb to the late 2010s). Study-level background: The immunological effects of photon versus proton radiation therapy were compared in patients with gastrointestinal tumors who developed high-grade lymphopenia. The cohort included approximately 22 patients with gastrointestinal tumors who developed lymphopenia after receiving either photon or proton therapy. The study aimed to characterize how the two radiation modalities differ in their impact on the immune system.

The protocol used for the library was the immunoSEQ multiplex PCR assay. Deep sequencing of rearranged TCR beta loci, alongside multiparametric flow cytometry, was used to profile T cell repertoires. TCRdb retrieved this table from immuneACCESS and kept in-frame rearrangements only. Not all clones are present; in checked studies, unresolved V genes account for under half, and no reason is known for the remainder. Recorded for this sample are 25,000 to 30,000 clones; about four fifths of them occurred a single time. The ten largest clones represent under 4% of the sample. From a lookup of the germline V gene, CDR1 and CDR2 are ENHRY and SYGVKD. Its CDR3 holds 14 amino acids, cysteine through phenylalanine. Only the CDR3 DNA stays, 42 bases, in frame from base 1. V is cut back by 6 bases and J by 3 bases, with 5 bases in the junction unmatched. A remark on this clone: The specificity of this receptor is unknown. Per-base quality was not reported, and no clone a single base away is much larger than it.

Beyond this particular receptor, the publication reports: The survival association was examined only in patients who died, and the authors described better survival with proton therapy as a possibility, not as a demonstrated result. Once the lymphocyte count had reached its nadir, the repertoires of photon-treated patients showed oligoclonal expansion, particularly of CD8+ Temra cells, and this expansion drove the decline in diversity. Among patients across the cohort who died, overall survival time showed an inverse correlation with a larger post-nadir drop in TCR diversity. Relative stability during treatment was observed in proton-treated patients, whereas loss of naive T cells and TCR diversity and gain of effector/memory populations were observed in photon-treated patients.

The rearranged segments are TRBV10-3 and TRBJ2-3; 8 of the junction bases match TRBD1. The starting material was peripheral blood, obtained from a patient treated with photon-based radiotherapy. The receptor comes from a woman between 50 and 59 years old with pancreatic cancer. The CDR3 protein: CAISDRGMTDTQYF. The nucleotides are TGTGCCATCAGCGACAGGGGTATGACAGATACGCAGTATTTT.